The clone carrying this T cell receptor beta chain came up a few times. The junction had 10 bases not matched to a gene; V was cut back by 2 bases and J by 9 bases. The CDR3 length is 15 residues. CDR1 is SNHLY, CDR2 FYNNEI, per germline. The entry originates in a study of T-cell reconstitution after alpha-beta-depleted transplantation in children. The TCRbeta library incorporated unique molecular identifiers. TCRdb ran MiXCR on the PCR reads and lists one entry per CDR3 protein. Of roughly 610,000 distinct CDR3 sequences detected, more than 9% appear once; the ten largest clones hold roughly 4%. The chain has TRBV2 and TRBJ2-1; 7 nucleotides align to TRBD2. The TCR comes from a human donor who donated a stem cell graft to a child with acute myeloid leukemia. The sample was PBMCs from the stem cell graft donor, taken from the stem cell graft. The chain's CDR3 is CASSERRELMTEQFF. The CDR3 bases are TGTGCCAGCAGTGAACGGCGGGAGCTTATGACTGAGCAGTTCTTC.